This TCR beta chain was recorded in a study of graft-versus-host responses after intestinal transplantation. The wider study: Grafts that recipients had were multivisceral, liver-intestinal, or isolated intestinal transplants. Induction using anti-thymocyte globulin, followed by tacrolimus and steroids for about 3 years, was given to all recipients.

Data came from immunoSEQ multiplex PCR; TCRdb stores just in-frame clones and leaves some out. The table has 37,000 or so clones, 75% to 90% seen once; the top ten hold approximately 19%. Graft material was processed, releasing intraepithelial and lamina propria lymphocytes. Germline V gives CDR1 SGHRS, CDR2 YFSETQ. The CDR3 consists of 14 residues. Trimming took off 2 bases at V and 8 bases at J, with 14 bases between the two ends. This clone showed up just once. The chain recombines TRBV5-1 with TRBJ2-1; no definite D call. This sequence originates from a human patient who received an intestinal transplant, so some T cells may come from the graft donor. Sequenced here: ileum tissue, sampled 200 to 210 days after intestinal transplant. CDR3 in amino acids: CASSLGTLGHEQFF. CDR3 in DNA: TGCGCCAGCAGCTTAGGTACCCTCGGGCATGAGCAGTTCTTC.